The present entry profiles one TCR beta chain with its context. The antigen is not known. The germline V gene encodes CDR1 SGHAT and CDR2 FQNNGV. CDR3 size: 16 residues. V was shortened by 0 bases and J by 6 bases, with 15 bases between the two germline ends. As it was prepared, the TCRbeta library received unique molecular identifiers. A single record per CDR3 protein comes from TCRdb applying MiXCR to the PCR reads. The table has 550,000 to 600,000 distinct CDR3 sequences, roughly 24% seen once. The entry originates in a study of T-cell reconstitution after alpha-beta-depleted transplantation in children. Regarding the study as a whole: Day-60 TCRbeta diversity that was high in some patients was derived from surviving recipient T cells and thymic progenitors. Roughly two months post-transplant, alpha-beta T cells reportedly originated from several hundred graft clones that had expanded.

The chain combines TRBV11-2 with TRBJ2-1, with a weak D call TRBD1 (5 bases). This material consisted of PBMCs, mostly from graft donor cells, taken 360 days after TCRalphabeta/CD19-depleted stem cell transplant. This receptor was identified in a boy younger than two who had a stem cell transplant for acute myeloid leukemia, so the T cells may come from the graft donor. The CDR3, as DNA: TGTGCCAGCAGCTTAGAAGGGGCAGCTTGGCTCAATGAGCAGTTCTTC. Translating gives CASSLEGAAWLNEQFF.